This T cell receptor beta chain was documented in a study of blood T cell repertoires in COVID-19. Study as a whole: Researchers got acute and convalescent COVID-19 samples from the United States, Italy and Spain. Nucleic acid was either cDNA or gDNA, and it came from T cells, B-cell-depleted T cells, or PBMCs.

The germline CDR1 and CDR2 sequences are SGHTA and FQGNSA. The trim removed 2 bases at V and 7 bases at J, leaving 5 bases unmatched. The CDR3 has 16 residues. As processed by the authors: For nucleated cells, counts were estimated from reference gene primer amplification. TCRdb's table, derived via immunoSEQ multiplex PCR, lists solely in-frame clones and lacks some. V, J and clone size are those of that table, while D and trimming were read from the DNA. This table holds under 130,000 clones, approximately 69% found once. The specimen sequenced was peripheral blood. The sequence came from an elderly man with acute or convalescent COVID-19. J is TRBJ2-3 and V is TRBV7-2, with TRBD2 matching over 14 bases. In nucleotides, the CDR3 is TGTGCCAGCAGCTTACGGGGACTAGCGGGAGTGAATACGCAGTATTTT. Amino acid sequence: CASSLRGLAGVNTQYF.